What follows describes a single TCR beta chain. The record originates from a study of blood T cell repertoires in COVID-19. This CDR3 comprises 16 residues. Trimming stripped 3 bases from V and 4 bases from J, with 18 bases between. Germline CDR1 reads LNHDA; CDR2 reads SQIVND (reference sequence). Using immunoSEQ multiplex PCR, the repertoire was profiled, and TCRdb retains in-frame clones only, with some absent. The sample holds approximately 150,000 clones, approximately 90% seen once. This clonotype was sampled from a woman in her 40s who had been exposed to COVID-19. The sequenced sample was PBMCs or T cells enriched from blood (not recorded which). The V and J genes are TRBV19 and TRBJ1-2; no definite D call. The CDR3 here is CASSIESLSGSYGYTF. Written as DNA, the CDR3 is TGTGCCAGTAGTATCGAGAGTCTGTCGGGTAGCTATGGCTACACCTTC. The whole variable domain, remainder taken from reference TRBV19 and TRBJ1-2, is DGGITQSPKYLFRKEGQNVTLSCEQNLNHDAMYWYRQDPGQGLRLIYYSQIVNDFQKGDIAEGYSVSREKKESFPLTVTSAQKNPTAFYLCASSIESLSGSYGYTFGSGTRLTVV.